The clone carrying this TCR beta chain turned up a few times. Its cognate antigen is unknown. These data come from a study of response to subunit inactivated influenza vaccine. Each CDR3 protein is one row after TCRdb ran MiXCR on the RT-PCR reads. The table records about 700,000 distinct CDR3 sequences, 11% to 15% of them present only once. The CDR3 runs 14 residues. CDR1 is LGHDT, CDR2 YNNKEL, per germline (reference sequence). V shed 1 base and J shed 4 bases, with 11 bases lying between them. Study-level points and caveats: Only a handful of new T cells, the authors suggested, are recruited with each seasonal influenza vaccination.

The V call is TRBV3-1, the J call TRBJ2-7; D perhaps matches TRBD1 (6 bases). This receptor was obtained from a middle-aged man who received an inactivated influenza vaccine. The sequencing used PBMCs from blood, collected 14 to 15 days before vaccination. CDR3: CASSQGTAFYEQYF. The CDR3 DNA sequence: TGTGCCAGCAGCCAAGGGACAGCGTTTTACGAGCAGTACTTC.